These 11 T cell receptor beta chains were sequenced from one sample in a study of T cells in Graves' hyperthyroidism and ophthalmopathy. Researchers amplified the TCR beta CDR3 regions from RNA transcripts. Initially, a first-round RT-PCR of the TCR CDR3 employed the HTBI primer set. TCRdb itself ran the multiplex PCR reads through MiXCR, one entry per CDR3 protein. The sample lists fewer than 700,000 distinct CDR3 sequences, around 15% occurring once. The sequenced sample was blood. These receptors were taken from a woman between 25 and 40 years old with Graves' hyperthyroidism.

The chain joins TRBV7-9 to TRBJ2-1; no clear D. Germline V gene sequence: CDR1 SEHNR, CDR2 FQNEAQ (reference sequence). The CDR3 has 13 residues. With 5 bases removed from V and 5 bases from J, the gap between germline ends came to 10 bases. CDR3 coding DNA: TGTGCCAGCAGCGACCGTGTGGACAATGAGCAGTTCTTC. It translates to CASSDRVDNEQFF.

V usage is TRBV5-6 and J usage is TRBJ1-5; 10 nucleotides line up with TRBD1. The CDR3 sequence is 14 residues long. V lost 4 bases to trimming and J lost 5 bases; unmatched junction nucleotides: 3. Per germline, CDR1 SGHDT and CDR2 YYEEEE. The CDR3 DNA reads TGTGCCAGCAGCCGGACAGGGGGTGATCAGCCCCAGCATTTT. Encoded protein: CASSRTGGDQPQHF. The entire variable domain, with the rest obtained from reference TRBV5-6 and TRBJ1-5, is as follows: DAGVTQSPTHLIKTRGQQVTLRCSPKSGHDTVSWYQQALGQGPQFIFQYYEEEERQRGNFPDRFSGHQFPNYSSELNVNALLLGDSALYLCASSRTGGDQPQHFGDGTRLSIL.

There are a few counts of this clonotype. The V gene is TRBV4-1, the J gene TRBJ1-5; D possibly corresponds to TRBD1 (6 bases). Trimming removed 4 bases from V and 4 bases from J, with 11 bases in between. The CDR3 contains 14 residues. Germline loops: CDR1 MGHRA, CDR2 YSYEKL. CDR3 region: CASSPTDRNQPQHF. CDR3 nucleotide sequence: TGCGCCAGCAGCCCCACAGACAGGAATCAGCCCCAGCATTTT.

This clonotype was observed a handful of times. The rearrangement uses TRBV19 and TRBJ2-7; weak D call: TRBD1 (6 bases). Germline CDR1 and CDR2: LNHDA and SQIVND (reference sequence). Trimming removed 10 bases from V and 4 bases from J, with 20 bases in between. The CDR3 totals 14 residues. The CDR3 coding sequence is TGTGCCACCCAGCCGGGACACCTACTTTACGAGCAGTACTTC. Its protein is CATQPGHLLYEQYF.

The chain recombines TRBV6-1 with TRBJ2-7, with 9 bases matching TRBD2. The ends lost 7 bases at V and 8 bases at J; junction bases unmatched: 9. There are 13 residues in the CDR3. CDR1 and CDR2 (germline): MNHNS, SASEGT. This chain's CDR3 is CASKGSGSSKQYF. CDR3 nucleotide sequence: TGTGCCAGCAAAGGTAGCGGGAGTTCGAAGCAGTACTTC.

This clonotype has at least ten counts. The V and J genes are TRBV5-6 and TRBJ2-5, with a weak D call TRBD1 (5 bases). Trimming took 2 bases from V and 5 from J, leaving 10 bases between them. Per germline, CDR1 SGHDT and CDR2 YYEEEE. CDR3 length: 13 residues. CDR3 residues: CASSLPGWETQYF. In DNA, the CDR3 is TGTGCCAGCAGCTTACCAGGGTGGGAGACCCAGTACTTC.

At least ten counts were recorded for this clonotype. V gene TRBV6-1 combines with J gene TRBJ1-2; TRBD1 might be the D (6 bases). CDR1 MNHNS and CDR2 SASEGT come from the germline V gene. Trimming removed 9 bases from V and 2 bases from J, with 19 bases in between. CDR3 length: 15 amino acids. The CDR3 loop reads CASLDKQGSNYGYTF. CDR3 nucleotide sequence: TGTGCCAGTCTCGATAAACAGGGATCAAACTATGGCTACACCTTC.

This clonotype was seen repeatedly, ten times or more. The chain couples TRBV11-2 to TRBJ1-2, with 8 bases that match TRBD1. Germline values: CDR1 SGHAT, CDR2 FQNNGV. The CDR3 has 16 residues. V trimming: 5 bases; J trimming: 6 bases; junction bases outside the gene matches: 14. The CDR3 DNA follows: TGTGCCAGCAGCACTCCTAGACAGGGGATTCGTGATGGCTACACCTTC. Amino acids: CASSTPRQGIRDGYTF.

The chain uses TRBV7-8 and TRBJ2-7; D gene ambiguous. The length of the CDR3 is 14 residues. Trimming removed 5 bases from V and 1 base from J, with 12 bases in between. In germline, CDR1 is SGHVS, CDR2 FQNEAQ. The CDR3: CASSPPSRSYEQYF. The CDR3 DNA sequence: TGTGCCAGCAGCCCACCTTCGCGTTCCTACGAGCAGTACTTC.

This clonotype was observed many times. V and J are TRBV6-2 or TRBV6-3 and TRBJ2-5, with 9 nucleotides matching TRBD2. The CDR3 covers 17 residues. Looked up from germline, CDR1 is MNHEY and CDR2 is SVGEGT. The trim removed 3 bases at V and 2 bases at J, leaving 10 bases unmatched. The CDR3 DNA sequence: TGTGCCAGCAGTTATGTGGCGGGAGGGCCGGATCAAGAGACCCAGTACTTC. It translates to CASSYVAGGPDQETQYF.

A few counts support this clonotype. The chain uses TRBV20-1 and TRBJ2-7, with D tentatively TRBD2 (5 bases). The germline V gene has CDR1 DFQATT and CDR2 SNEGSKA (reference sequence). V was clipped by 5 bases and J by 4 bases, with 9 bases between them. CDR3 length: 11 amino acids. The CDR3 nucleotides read TGCAGTGCTTTACTAGGGTACGAGCAGTACTTC. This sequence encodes CSALLGYEQYF.